The rows below give T cell receptor beta chains drawn from one sample of a study of blood T cell repertoires in COVID-19. Assay: immunoSEQ multiplex PCR; the TCRdb copy retains only in-frame clones and omits some. The sample has around 180,000 clones, 74% seen once; the top ten hold about 3%. Material: peripheral blood. These receptors all stem from a woman of 80 years or more with acute or convalescent COVID-19. Each CDR3 is given with its conserved first and last residue. Each record gives: D gene, V gene, J gene, clone size, CDR3 protein, CDR3 DNA. A D gene is named only where the DNA matches it firmly. Clone size is stated in some rows and not others, as once, few, many or a class when expanded.

d_gene: NA; v_gene: TRBV5-1; j_gene: TRBJ2-5; abundance: NA; CDR3aa: CASSPQGKETQYF; CDR3nt: TGCGCCAGCAGCCCCCAGGGGAAAGAGACCCAGTACTTC
d_gene: NA; v_gene: TRBV19; j_gene: TRBJ1-3; abundance: NA; CDR3aa: CASTRVGLGSGNTIYF; CDR3nt: TGTGCCAGCACCAGGGTTGGCCTGGGCTCTGGAAACACCATATATTTT
d_gene: TRBD2; v_gene: TRBV9; j_gene: TRBJ2-3; abundance: once; CDR3aa: CASSVAGGPRDTQYF; CDR3nt: TGTGCCAGCAGCGTAGCGGGAGGGCCTAGAGATACGCAGTATTTT
d_gene: TRBD1; v_gene: TRBV29-1; j_gene: TRBJ2-1; abundance: NA; CDR3aa: CSGGQTPGHNEQFF; CDR3nt: TGCAGCGGGGGACAGACCCCAGGCCACAATGAGCAGTTCTTC
d_gene: TRBD1; v_gene: TRBV13; j_gene: TRBJ1-5; abundance: NA; CDR3aa: CASSDGTGAQPQHF; CDR3nt: TGTGCCAGCAGCGACGGGACAGGGGCCCAGCCCCAGCATTTT
d_gene: NA; v_gene: TRBV5-1; j_gene: TRBJ2-2; abundance: NA; CDR3aa: CASSFAASSTGELFF; CDR3nt: TGCGCCAGCAGCTTTGCCGCGTCTAGCACCGGGGAGCTGTTTTTT
d_gene: TRBD1; v_gene: TRBV27; j_gene: TRBJ2-7; abundance: few; CDR3aa: CASSSLGGTGSYEQYF; CDR3nt: TGTGCCAGCAGTTCTTTAGGTGGGACAGGGTCCTACGAGCAGTACTTC
d_gene: TRBD2; v_gene: TRBV28; j_gene: TRBJ2-3; abundance: few; CDR3aa: CASSTPPPLAGNTDTQYF; CDR3nt: TGTGCCAGCAGTACCCCGCCCCCTCTAGCGGGAAACACAGATACGCAGTATTTT
d_gene: NA; v_gene: TRBV12-3/TRBV12-4; j_gene: TRBJ2-7; abundance: NA; CDR3aa: CASSFAAGYEQYF; CDR3nt: TGTGCCAGCAGTTTCGCGGCGGGCTACGAGCAGTACTTC
d_gene: NA; v_gene: TRBV10-3; j_gene: TRBJ1-1; abundance: few; CDR3aa: CAISGALNTEAFF; CDR3nt: TGTGCCATCAGTGGCGCGCTGAACACTGAAGCTTTCTTT
d_gene: TRBD2; v_gene: TRBV4-1; j_gene: TRBJ2-7; abundance: NA; CDR3aa: CASSRQTSGRISYEQYF; CDR3nt: TGCGCCAGCAGCCGCCAGACTAGCGGGAGGATTAGCTACGAGCAGTACTTC
d_gene: NA; v_gene: TRBV4-1; j_gene: TRBJ1-5; abundance: NA; CDR3aa: CASSQAGGGNQPQHF; CDR3nt: TGCGCCAGCAGCCAAGCGGGGGGTGGCAATCAGCCCCAGCATTTT
d_gene: TRBD2; v_gene: TRBV7-3; j_gene: TRBJ2-2; abundance: few; CDR3aa: CASSLRTSGELFF; CDR3nt: TGTGCCAGCAGCTTAAGGACTAGCGGGGAGCTGTTTTTT
d_gene: TRBD2; v_gene: TRBV19; j_gene: TRBJ2-7; abundance: NA; CDR3aa: CASSTSYNYEQYF; CDR3nt: TGTGCCAGCTCGACTAGCTACAATTACGAGCAGTACTTC
d_gene: TRBD1; v_gene: TRBV6-5; j_gene: TRBJ1-4; abundance: NA; CDR3aa: CASSTGTDPKLFF; CDR3nt: TGTGCCAGCAGTACCGGGACAGATCCTAAACTGTTTTTT
d_gene: NA; v_gene: TRBV7-6; j_gene: TRBJ2-6; abundance: NA; CDR3aa: CASSLEWDNGANVLTF; CDR3nt: TGTGCCAGCAGCTTAGAATGGGACAACGGGGCCAACGTCCTGACTTTC
d_gene: TRBD1; v_gene: TRBV6-6; j_gene: TRBJ1-4; abundance: NA; CDR3aa: CASADRGDEKLFF; CDR3nt: TGTGCCAGCGCGGACAGGGGAGACGAAAAACTGTTTTTT
d_gene: TRBD1; v_gene: TRBV28; j_gene: TRBJ2-2; abundance: few; CDR3aa: CASSSHGTGNTGELFF; CDR3nt: TGTGCCAGCAGTTCCCACGGGACAGGGAACACCGGGGAGCTGTTTTTT
d_gene: TRBD2; v_gene: TRBV5-1; j_gene: TRBJ2-1; abundance: NA; CDR3aa: CASSLPLAGVAEQFF; CDR3nt: TGCGCCAGCAGCCTGCCTCTAGCGGGAGTAGCTGAGCAGTTCTTC
d_gene: NA; v_gene: TRBV7-9; j_gene: TRBJ2-1; abundance: NA; CDR3aa: CASSPLGVYNEQFF; CDR3nt: TGTGCCAGCAGTCCCCTAGGCGTTTACAATGAGCAGTTCTTC
d_gene: NA; v_gene: TRBV27; j_gene: TRBJ2-5; abundance: NA; CDR3aa: CASSFPRGTQYF; CDR3nt: TGTGCCAGCAGTTTCCCCCGCGGGACCCAGTACTTC
d_gene: NA; v_gene: TRBV9; j_gene: TRBJ1-1; abundance: NA; CDR3aa: CASSVSWHTGNNEAFF; CDR3nt: TGTGCCAGCAGCGTTAGTTGGCATACAGGGAATAATGAAGCTTTCTTT
d_gene: TRBD2; v_gene: TRBV5-1; j_gene: TRBJ2-1; abundance: NA; CDR3aa: CASSLNTASGSDEQFF; CDR3nt: TGCGCCAGCAGCTTGAATACGGCTAGCGGGAGTGATGAGCAGTTCTTC
d_gene: TRBD2; v_gene: TRBV29-1; j_gene: TRBJ2-7; abundance: NA; CDR3aa: CSVAQWGRTSGFYEQYF; CDR3nt: TGCAGCGTAGCTCAGTGGGGTAGGACTAGCGGATTTTACGAGCAGTACTTC
d_gene: TRBD1; v_gene: TRBV7-2; j_gene: TRBJ1-1; abundance: NA; CDR3aa: CASSQHQGARTEAFF; CDR3nt: TGTGCCAGCAGCCAACACCAGGGGGCGCGTACTGAAGCTTTCTTT
d_gene: NA; v_gene: TRBV7-9; j_gene: TRBJ1-1; abundance: NA; CDR3aa: CASSSSGSTEAFF; CDR3nt: TGTGCCAGCAGCTCCAGCGGGAGCACTGAAGCTTTCTTT
d_gene: NA; v_gene: TRBV6-1; j_gene: TRBJ1-1; abundance: many; CDR3aa: CASSESREAFF; CDR3nt: TGTGCCAGCAGTGAGTCTCGGGAAGCTTTCTTT
d_gene: TRBD1; v_gene: TRBV19; j_gene: TRBJ1-2; abundance: NA; CDR3aa: CASSVSGNRGRRTF; CDR3nt: TGTGCCAGTAGTGTGAGTGGGAACAGGGGAAGGAGAACCTTC
d_gene: NA; v_gene: TRBV13; j_gene: TRBJ2-7; abundance: few; CDR3aa: CASSALESSYEQYF; CDR3nt: TGTGCCAGCAGCGCCTTAGAGAGCTCCTACGAGCAGTACTTC
d_gene: NA; v_gene: TRBV4-2; j_gene: TRBJ2-7; abundance: NA; CDR3aa: CASSPVGLGTLSYEQYF; CDR3nt: TGTGCCAGCAGCCCAGTCGGTCTGGGCACCCTCTCCTACGAGCAGTACTTC
d_gene: NA; v_gene: TRBV29-1; j_gene: TRBJ1-2; abundance: NA; CDR3aa: CSVVGGRNYGYTF; CDR3nt: TGCAGCGTTGTGGGGGGTAGGAACTATGGCTACACCTTC
d_gene: TRBD2; v_gene: TRBV4-2; j_gene: TRBJ2-1; abundance: NA; CDR3aa: CASSQDLTSGTNNEQFF; CDR3nt: TGTGCCAGCAGCCAAGATCTGACTAGCGGGACAAACAATGAGCAGTTCTTC
d_gene: NA; v_gene: TRBV28; j_gene: TRBJ2-7; abundance: NA; CDR3aa: CASSQATYEQYF; CDR3nt: TGTGCCAGCAGTCAGGCTACCTACGAGCAGTACTTC
d_gene: NA; v_gene: TRBV30; j_gene: TRBJ1-1; abundance: NA; CDR3aa: CAWSPTPGRKAFF; CDR3nt: TGTGCCTGGAGTCCAACCCCCGGGAGGAAAGCTTTCTTT
d_gene: TRBD2; v_gene: TRBV7-7; j_gene: TRBJ2-2; abundance: NA; CDR3aa: CASSSVAGEPGELFF; CDR3nt: TGTGCCAGCAGCTCTGTAGCGGGAGAGCCCGGGGAGCTGTTTTTT
d_gene: NA; v_gene: TRBV9; j_gene: TRBJ2-3; abundance: few; CDR3aa: CASSVATTAGEAQYF; CDR3nt: TGTGCCAGCAGCGTAGCTACGACGGCTGGAGAGGCGCAGTATTTT
d_gene: NA; v_gene: TRBV3-1/TRBV3-2; j_gene: TRBJ1-2; abundance: NA; CDR3aa: CASSQAQGSGYTF; CDR3nt: TGTGCCAGCAGCCAAGCACAGGGTTCCGGCTACACCTTC
d_gene: TRBD2; v_gene: TRBV19; j_gene: TRBJ2-7; abundance: NA; CDR3aa: CASSIAPALAGGIYEQYF; CDR3nt: TGTGCCAGTAGTATAGCCCCAGCTCTAGCGGGAGGGATCTACGAGCAGTACTTC
d_gene: NA; v_gene: TRBV19; j_gene: TRBJ1-2; abundance: NA; CDR3aa: CASSLQGYGYTF; CDR3nt: TGTGCCAGTAGTCTACAGGGTTACGGCTACACCTTC
d_gene: TRBD1; v_gene: TRBV6-5; j_gene: TRBJ2-1; abundance: NA; CDR3aa: CASTPPGGYNEQFF; CDR3nt: TGTGCCAGCACCCCTCCAGGGGGTTACAATGAGCAGTTCTTC
d_gene: NA; v_gene: TRBV27; j_gene: TRBJ1-1; abundance: NA; CDR3aa: CASGQMNTEAFF; CDR3nt: TGTGCCAGCGGGCAGATGAACACTGAAGCTTTCTTT
d_gene: TRBD1; v_gene: TRBV6-5; j_gene: TRBJ1-2; abundance: NA; CDR3aa: CASIMTGTLNYGYTF; CDR3nt: TGTGCCAGCATTATGACAGGGACCTTAAACTATGGCTACACCTTC
d_gene: NA; v_gene: TRBV2; j_gene: TRBJ2-7; abundance: NA; CDR3aa: CASSVQPDGSYEQYF; CDR3nt: TGTGCCAGCAGTGTACAGCCGGATGGCTCCTACGAGCAGTACTTC
d_gene: TRBD1; v_gene: TRBV3-1/TRBV3-2; j_gene: TRBJ1-1; abundance: NA; CDR3aa: CASSLQGAGNTEAFF; CDR3nt: TGTGCCAGCAGCCTGCAGGGGGCAGGGAACACTGAAGCTTTCTTT
d_gene: TRBD1; v_gene: TRBV11-2; j_gene: TRBJ2-7; abundance: NA; CDR3aa: CASSLGAGGYF; CDR3nt: TGTGCCAGCAGCTTAGGGGCAGGGGGGTACTTC
d_gene: TRBD2; v_gene: TRBV24-1; j_gene: TRBJ2-1; abundance: NA; CDR3aa: CATSDSTGTRPYNEQFF; CDR3nt: TGTGCCACCAGTGACTCCACCGGGACTAGGCCCTACAATGAGCAGTTCTTC
d_gene: TRBD1; v_gene: TRBV6-1; j_gene: TRBJ2-7; abundance: NA; CDR3aa: CASSGRTGQGSYEQYF; CDR3nt: TGTGCCAGCAGTGGACGGACAGGGCAGGGTTCCTACGAGCAGTACTTC
d_gene: TRBD1; v_gene: TRBV29-1; j_gene: TRBJ1-5; abundance: NA; CDR3aa: CSVGTGDQPQHF; CDR3nt: TGCAGCGTTGGGACAGGGGATCAGCCCCAGCATTTT
d_gene: NA; v_gene: TRBV18; j_gene: TRBJ2-7; abundance: NA; CDR3aa: CASSPLSGSYEQYF; CDR3nt: TGTGCCAGCTCACCACTATCAGGATCCTACGAGCAGTACTTC
d_gene: TRBD2; v_gene: TRBV27; j_gene: TRBJ2-1; abundance: NA; CDR3aa: CASSFSGLLAGVRSSYNEQFF; CDR3nt: TGTGCCAGCAGTTTTTCTGGTCTACTAGCGGGAGTACGGAGCTCCTACAATGAGCAGTTCTTC
d_gene: NA; v_gene: TRBV27; j_gene: TRBJ2-1; abundance: NA; CDR3aa: CASSLGGGLINDEQFF; CDR3nt: TGTGCCAGCAGTTTGGGGGGAGGCCTCATCAACGATGAGCAGTTCTTC
d_gene: TRBD2; v_gene: TRBV30; j_gene: TRBJ2-5; abundance: once; CDR3aa: CAWGGWRGAAETQYF; CDR3nt: TGTGCCTGGGGTGGATGGCGGGGGGCGGCGGAGACCCAGTACTTC
d_gene: NA; v_gene: TRBV19; j_gene: TRBJ1-1; abundance: NA; CDR3aa: CASSIDHGLNTEAFF; CDR3nt: TGTGCCAGTAGTATAGATCATGGCTTGAACACTGAAGCTTTCTTT